This T cell receptor beta chain came from a study of CD4 T cells in relation to SARS-CoV-2 and coronaviruses. This CDR3 is 13 amino acids long. V lost 8 bases to trimming and J lost 6 bases, with 14 bases between them. CDR1 LNHDA and CDR2 SQIVND come from the germline V gene (reference sequence). Clones were sequenced by immunoSEQ multiplex PCR, and TCRdb holds only the in-frame ones, with some missing. The sample consists of 25,000 to 35,000 clones, more than 75% of them appearing once. On this clone: No antigen is known for it.

Before the COVID-19 pandemic, during about 2011-2019, CD4+ T cells were taken from unexposed donors. CD4+ T cells were isolated from the cells after about 11 days of culture. Testing used SARS-CoV-2 S/N and four cold-coronavirus spikes on unexposed-donor CD4+ T cells, cells permitting. Sequenced material: CD4+ T cells from PBMCs, cultured in vitro. This clonotype was sampled from a human donor in good health. This rearrangement joins TRBV19 to TRBJ2-1, with unresolved D. The CDR3 is CASSPWAINEQFF. The CDR3 nucleotides read TGTGCCAGTTCCCCTTGGGCGATCAATGAGCAGTTCTTC.